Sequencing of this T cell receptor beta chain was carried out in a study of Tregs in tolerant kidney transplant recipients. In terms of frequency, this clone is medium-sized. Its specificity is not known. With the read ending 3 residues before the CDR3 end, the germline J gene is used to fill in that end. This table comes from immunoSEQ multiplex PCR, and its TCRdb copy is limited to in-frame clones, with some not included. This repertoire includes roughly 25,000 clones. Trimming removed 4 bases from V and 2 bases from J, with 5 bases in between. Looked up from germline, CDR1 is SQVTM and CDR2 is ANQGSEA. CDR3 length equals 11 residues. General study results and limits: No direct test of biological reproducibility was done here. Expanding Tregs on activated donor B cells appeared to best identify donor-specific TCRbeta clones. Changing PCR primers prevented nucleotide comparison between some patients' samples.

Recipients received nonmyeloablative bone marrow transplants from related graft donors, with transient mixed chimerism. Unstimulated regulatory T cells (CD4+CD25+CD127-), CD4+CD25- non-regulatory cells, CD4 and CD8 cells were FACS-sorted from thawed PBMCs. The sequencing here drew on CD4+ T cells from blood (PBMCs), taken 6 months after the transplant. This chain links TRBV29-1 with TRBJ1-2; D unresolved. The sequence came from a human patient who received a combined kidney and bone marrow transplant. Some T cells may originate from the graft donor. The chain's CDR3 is CSVVANYGYTF. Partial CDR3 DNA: TGCAGCGTTGTAGCGAACTATGGC.